A single sample is the source of the 3 T cell receptor beta chains below, sequenced in a study of shared clonotypes between healthy human individuals. The method was immunoSEQ multiplex PCR; TCRdb's version includes in-frame clones alone and lacks a portion of them. The sample has 400,000 to 500,000 clones; over 65% are singletons. Sequenced: PBMCs. The receptors originated from a woman between 40 and 50 years old in good health. Some clones in this sample may be carry-over from other donors' samples.

This chain uses TRBV2 with TRBJ2-3; D is unclear. In germline, CDR1 is SNHLY, CDR2 FYNNEI. This CDR3 region has 14 residues. Between the trimmed V and J ends, which lost 4 bases and 0 bases, there was a span of 8 bases. CDR3 sequence reads: CASSVVVSTDTQYF. The CDR3 DNA reads TGTGCCAGCAGTGTTGTGGTGAGCACAGATACGCAGTATTTT.

The chain joins TRBV7-8 to TRBJ1-3; the D gene is possibly TRBD1 (6 bases). Germline values: CDR1 SGHVS, CDR2 FQNEAQ. Trimming stripped 4 bases from V and 0 bases from J, with 10 bases between. The CDR3 length is 15 residues. The CDR3 bases are TGTGCCAGCAGCTCGGACAGTTTCTCTGGAAACACCATATATTTT. As protein: CASSSDSFSGNTIYF.

This clone was detected only a few times. The V call is TRBV7-3, the J call TRBJ1-1; D is perhaps TRBD1 (6 bases). From germline, CDR1 is SGHTA and CDR2 FQGTGA. Between the trimmed V and J ends, which lost 1 base and 8 bases, there was a span of 14 bases. This CDR3 comprises 14 residues. This CDR3 is CASSLMPDSGEAFF. In DNA form, the CDR3 reads TGTGCCAGCAGCTTAATGCCGGACAGCGGGGAAGCTTTCTTT.